This T cell receptor (beta chain) appears in the sequencing data of a study of cytomegalovirus exposure and HLA in healthy donors. At the level of the study: The same platform was used for the 110 or so validation repertoires and the 600 to 850 first-cohort repertoires, a later analysis reported. Findings of the study overall: The study recorded over 150 TCR beta chains that were cytomegalovirus-associated. Many donors carried some public TCRs, although rarity characterized most TCR sequences.

Repertoires were generated with immunoSEQ multiplex PCR, while TCRdb's copy carries only in-frame clones and drops some. Of 200,000 or so clones in the sample, over 65% are singletons; the top ten hold over 5.5%. Notes on this clone: No antigen is known for it. Distinct nucleotide sequences in the sample also encode this CDR3.

The CDR3 runs to 14 residues. Germline V CDR1 and CDR2: SGDLS, YYNGEE. The V end lost 0 bases, the J end lost 5 bases, and 9 bases lay between the germline ends. The material sequenced was PBMCs. The chain links TRBV9 to TRBJ1-5, with a tentative D call TRBD1 (5 bases). This TCR was recovered from a man aged 18 to 29 in good health and CMV-seropositive. This CDR3 reads CASSVGQGDQPQHF. CDR3 DNA: TGTGCCAGCAGCGTAGGTCAGGGCGATCAGCCCCAGCATTTT.